The clone carrying this T cell receptor beta chain was counted only a few times. The data derive from a study of CD8 T cells in ankylosing spondylitis. TCRdb passed the 5' RACE reads through MiXCR, listing each CDR3 protein once. The sample consists of 90,000 to 100,000 distinct CDR3 sequences, roughly 8.3% of them appearing once. Per the germline V gene, CDR1 is LGHNA and CDR2 is YSLEER. The CDR3 runs 13 residues. V was cut by 1 base and J by 5 bases, with 9 bases left in between. This receptor was obtained from a male donor with ankylosing spondylitis or in good health (not recorded which). The specimen sequenced was blood, either unsorted or a sorted T cell fraction (not recorded which). V usage is TRBV4-3 and J usage is TRBJ2-7; D might be TRBD1 (5 bases). CDR3 DNA sequence: TGCGCCAGCAGCCAAGCGGCAGGGAACGAGCAGTACTTC. Amino acids: CASSQAAGNEQYF.